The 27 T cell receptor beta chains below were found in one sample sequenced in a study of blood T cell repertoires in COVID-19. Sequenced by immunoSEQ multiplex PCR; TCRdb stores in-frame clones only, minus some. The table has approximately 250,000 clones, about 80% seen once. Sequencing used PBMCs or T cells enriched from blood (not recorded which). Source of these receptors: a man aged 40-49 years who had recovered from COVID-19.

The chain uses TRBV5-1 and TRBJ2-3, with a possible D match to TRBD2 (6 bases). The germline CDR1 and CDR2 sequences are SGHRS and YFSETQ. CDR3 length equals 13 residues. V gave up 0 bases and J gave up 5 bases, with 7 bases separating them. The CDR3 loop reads CASSLVGGDTQYF. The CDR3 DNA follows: TGCGCCAGCAGCTTGGTCGGGGGAGATACGCAGTATTTT.

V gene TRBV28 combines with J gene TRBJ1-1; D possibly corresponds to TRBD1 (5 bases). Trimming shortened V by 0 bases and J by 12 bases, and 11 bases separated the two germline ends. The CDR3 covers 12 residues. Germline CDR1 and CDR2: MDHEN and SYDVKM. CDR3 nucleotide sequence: TGTGCCAGCAGTTTATGGTCAGGGCCGACTTTCTTT. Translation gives CASSLWSGPTFF.

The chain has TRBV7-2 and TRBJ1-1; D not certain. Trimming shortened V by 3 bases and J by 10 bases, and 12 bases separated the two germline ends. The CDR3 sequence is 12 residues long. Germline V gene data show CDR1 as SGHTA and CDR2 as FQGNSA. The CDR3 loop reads CASSFSQRLAFF. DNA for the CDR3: TGTGCCAGCAGCTTTTCCCAGAGGTTAGCTTTCTTT.

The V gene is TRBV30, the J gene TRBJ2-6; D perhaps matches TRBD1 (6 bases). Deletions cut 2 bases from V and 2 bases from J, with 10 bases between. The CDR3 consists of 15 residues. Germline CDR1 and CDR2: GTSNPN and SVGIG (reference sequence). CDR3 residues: CAWSRRQAGANVLTF. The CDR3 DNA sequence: TGTGCCTGGAGTCGGAGACAGGCTGGGGCCAACGTCCTGACTTTC.

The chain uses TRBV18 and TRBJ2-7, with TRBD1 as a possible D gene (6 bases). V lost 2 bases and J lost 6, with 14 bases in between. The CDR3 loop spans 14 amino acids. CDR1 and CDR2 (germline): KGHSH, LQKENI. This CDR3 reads CASSPTAGVSEQYF. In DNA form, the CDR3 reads TGTGCCAGCTCACCAACGGCAGGGGTTTCCGAGCAGTACTTC.

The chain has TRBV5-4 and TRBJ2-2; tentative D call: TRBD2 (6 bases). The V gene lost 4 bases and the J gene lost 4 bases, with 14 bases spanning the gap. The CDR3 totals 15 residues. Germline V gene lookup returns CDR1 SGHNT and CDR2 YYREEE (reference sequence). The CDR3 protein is CASSRREQSTGELFF. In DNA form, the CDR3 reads TGTGCCAGCAGCCGACGGGAGCAAAGCACCGGGGAGCTGTTTTTT.

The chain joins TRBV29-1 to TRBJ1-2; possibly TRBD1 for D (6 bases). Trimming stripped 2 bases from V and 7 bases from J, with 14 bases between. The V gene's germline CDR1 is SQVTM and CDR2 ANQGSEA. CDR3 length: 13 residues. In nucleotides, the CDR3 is TGCAGCGTTGAACCGGGCAGGGGCGGTGGCTACACCTTC. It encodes CSVEPGRGGGYTF.

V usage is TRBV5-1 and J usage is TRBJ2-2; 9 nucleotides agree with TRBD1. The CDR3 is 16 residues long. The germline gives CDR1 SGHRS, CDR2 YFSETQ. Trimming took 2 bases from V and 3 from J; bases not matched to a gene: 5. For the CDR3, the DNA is TGCGCCAGCAGCTTTGTTACAGGGGGCTACACCGGGGAGCTGTTTTTT. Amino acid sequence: CASSFVTGGYTGELFF. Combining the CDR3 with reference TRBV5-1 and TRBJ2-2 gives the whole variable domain KAGVTQTPRYLIKTRGQQVTLSCSPISGHRSVSWYQQTPGQGLQFLFEYFSETQRNKGNFPGRFSGRQFSNSRSEMNVSTLELGDSALYLCASSFVTGGYTGELFFGEGSRLTVL.

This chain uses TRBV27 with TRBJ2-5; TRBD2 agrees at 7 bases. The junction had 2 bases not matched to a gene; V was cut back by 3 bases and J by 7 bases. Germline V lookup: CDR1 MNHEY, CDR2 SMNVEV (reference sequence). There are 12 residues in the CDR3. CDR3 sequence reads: CASSFPGGTQYF. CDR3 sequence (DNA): TGTGCCAGCAGTTTTCCGGGGGGGACCCAGTACTTC.

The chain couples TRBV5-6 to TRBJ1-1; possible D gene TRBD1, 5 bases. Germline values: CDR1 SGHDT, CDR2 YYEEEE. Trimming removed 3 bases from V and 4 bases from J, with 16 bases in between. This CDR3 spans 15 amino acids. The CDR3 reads CASSSWGRVRTEAFF. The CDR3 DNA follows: TGTGCCAGCAGCTCATGGGGGAGGGTGCGCACTGAAGCTTTCTTT.

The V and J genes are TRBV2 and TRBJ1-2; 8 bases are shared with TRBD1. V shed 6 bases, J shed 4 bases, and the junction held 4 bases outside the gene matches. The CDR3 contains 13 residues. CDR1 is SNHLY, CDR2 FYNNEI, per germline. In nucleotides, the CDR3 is TGTGCCAGCAGGGGGGACAGGTTCTATGGCTACACCTTC. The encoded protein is CASRGDRFYGYTF.

The CDR3 sequence is CASSTETEAQETQYF. CDR3 in DNA: TGTGCCAGCAGCACCGAGACAGAAGCGCAAGAGACCCAGTACTTC. The chain employs TRBV13 and TRBJ2-5, with D possibly matching TRBD1 (5 bases). Germline V CDR1 and CDR2: PRHDT, FYEKMQ (reference sequence). The ends were cut back, 5 bases at V and 2 bases at J, with 15 bases in the middle. This CDR3 spans 15 amino acids.

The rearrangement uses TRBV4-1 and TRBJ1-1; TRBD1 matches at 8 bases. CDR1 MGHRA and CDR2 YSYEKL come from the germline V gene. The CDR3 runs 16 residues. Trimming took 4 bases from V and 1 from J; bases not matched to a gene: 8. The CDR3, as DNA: TGCGCCAGCAGCCCCCGATCCGGACAGGGGAACACTGAAGCTTTCTTT. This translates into CASSPRSGQGNTEAFF.

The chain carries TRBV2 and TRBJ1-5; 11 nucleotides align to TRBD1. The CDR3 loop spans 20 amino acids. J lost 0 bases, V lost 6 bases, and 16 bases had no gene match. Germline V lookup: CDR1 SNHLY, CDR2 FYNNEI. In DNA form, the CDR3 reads TGTGCCAGCAGCACCTATACCGGGACAGGGGGAAGGTATAGCAATCAGCCCCAGCATTTT. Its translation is CASSTYTGTGGRYSNQPQHF. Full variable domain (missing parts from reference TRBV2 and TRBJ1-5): EPEVTQTPSHQVTQMGQEVILRCVPISNHLYFYWYRQILGQKVEFLVSFYNNEISEKSEIFDDQFSVERPDGSNFTLKIRSTKLEDSAMYFCASSTYTGTGGRYSNQPQHFGDGTRLSIL.

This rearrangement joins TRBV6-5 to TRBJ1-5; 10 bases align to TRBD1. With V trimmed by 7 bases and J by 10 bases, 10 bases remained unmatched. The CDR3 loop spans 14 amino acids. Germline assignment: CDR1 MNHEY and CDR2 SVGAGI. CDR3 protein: CASTRQGAQSPQHF. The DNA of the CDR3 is TGTGCCAGCACTAGACAGGGGGCCCAATCACCCCAGCATTTT.

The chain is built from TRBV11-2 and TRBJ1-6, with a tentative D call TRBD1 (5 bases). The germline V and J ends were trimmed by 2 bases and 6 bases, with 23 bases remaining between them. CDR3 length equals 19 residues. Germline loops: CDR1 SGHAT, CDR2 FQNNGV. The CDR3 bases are TGTGCCAGCAGCTTATTTCGGGGGGTGGGGCAGAAGCTTAATTCACCCCTCCACTTT. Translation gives CASSLFRGVGQKLNSPLHF.

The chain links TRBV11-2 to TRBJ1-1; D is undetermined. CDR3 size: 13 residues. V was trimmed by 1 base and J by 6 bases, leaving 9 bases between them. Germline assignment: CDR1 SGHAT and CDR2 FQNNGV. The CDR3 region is CASSLVGRAEAFF. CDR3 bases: TGTGCCAGCAGCTTAGTCGGGAGGGCTGAAGCTTTCTTT.

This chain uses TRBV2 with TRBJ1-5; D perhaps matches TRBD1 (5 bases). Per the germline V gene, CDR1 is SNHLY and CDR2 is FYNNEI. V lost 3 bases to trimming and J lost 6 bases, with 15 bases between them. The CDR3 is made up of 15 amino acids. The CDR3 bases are TGTGCCAGCAGTGAGTGGGGAGGGGAAGGTCAGCCCCAGCATTTT. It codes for CASSEWGGEGQPQHF.

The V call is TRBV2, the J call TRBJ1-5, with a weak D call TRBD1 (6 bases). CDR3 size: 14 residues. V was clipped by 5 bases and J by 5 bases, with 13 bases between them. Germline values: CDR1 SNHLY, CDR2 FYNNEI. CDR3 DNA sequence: TGTGCCAGCAGTCAACAGGGTTGGGATCAGCCCCAGCATTTT. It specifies CASSQQGWDQPQHF.

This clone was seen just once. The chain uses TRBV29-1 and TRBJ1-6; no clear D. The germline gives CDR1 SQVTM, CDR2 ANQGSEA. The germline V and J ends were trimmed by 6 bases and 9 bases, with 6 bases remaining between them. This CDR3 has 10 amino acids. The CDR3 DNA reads TGCAGCGTCCCAGGTTCACCCCTCCACTTT. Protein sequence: CSVPGSPLHF.

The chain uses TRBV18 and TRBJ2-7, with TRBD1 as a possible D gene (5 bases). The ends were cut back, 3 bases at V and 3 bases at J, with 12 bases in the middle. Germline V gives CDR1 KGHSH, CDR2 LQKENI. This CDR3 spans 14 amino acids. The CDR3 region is CASSPGATGYEQYF. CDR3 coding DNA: TGTGCCAGCTCACCCGGCGCCACAGGCTACGAGCAGTACTTC. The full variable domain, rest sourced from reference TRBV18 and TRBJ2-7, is NAGVMQNPRHLVRRRGQEARLRCSPMKGHSHVYWYRQLPEEGLKFMVYLQKENIIDESGMPKERFSAEFPKEGPSILRIQQVVRGDSAAYFCASSPGATGYEQYFGPGTRLTVT.

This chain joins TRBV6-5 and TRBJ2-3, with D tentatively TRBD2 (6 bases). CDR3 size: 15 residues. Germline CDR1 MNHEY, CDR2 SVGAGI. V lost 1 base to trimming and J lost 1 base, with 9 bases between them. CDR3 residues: CASSYLPSGTDTQYF. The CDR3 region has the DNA TGTGCCAGCAGTTACTTGCCTAGCGGCACAGATACGCAGTATTTT.

The CDR3 bases are TGTGCCTGGAGGGCCCCCGGGAACAGTGGTCGGCGAGCTTTCTTT. This sequence encodes CAWRAPGNSGRRAFF. This chain joins TRBV30 and TRBJ1-1, with unresolved D. CDR1 is GTSNPN and CDR2 is SVGIG in the germline V gene (reference sequence). This CDR3 comprises 15 residues. Trimming pared 3 bases from V and 10 bases from J, leaving 24 bases between.

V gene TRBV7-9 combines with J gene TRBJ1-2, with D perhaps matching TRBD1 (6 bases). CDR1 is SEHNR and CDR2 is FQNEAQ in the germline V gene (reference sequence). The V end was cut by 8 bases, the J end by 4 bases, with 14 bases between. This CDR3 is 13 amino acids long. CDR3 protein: CASPLKGGYGYTF. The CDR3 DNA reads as TGTGCCAGCCCCCTGAAAGGGGGCTATGGCTACACCTTC.

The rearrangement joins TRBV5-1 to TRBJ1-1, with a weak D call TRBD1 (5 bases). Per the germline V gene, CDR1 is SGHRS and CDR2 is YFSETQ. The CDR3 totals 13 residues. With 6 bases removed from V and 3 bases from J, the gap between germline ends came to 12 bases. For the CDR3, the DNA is TGCGCCAGCACCTCCCGGGGGGACACTGAAGCTTTCTTT. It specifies CASTSRGDTEAFF.

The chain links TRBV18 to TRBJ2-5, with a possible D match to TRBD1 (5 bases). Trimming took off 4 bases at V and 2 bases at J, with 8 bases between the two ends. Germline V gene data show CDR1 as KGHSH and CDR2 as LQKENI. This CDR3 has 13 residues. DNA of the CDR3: TGTGCCAGCTCACTAAGACAGCAAGAGACCCAGTACTTC. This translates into CASSLRQQETQYF.

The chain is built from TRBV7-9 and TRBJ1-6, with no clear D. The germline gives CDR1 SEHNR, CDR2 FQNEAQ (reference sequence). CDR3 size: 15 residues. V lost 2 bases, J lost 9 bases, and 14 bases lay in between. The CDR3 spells CASSLIGDLTSPLHF. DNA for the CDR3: TGTGCCAGCAGCTTAATCGGTGATCTTACTTCACCCCTCCACTTT.